This TCR beta chain was captured in a study of T cell responses to AZD1222 COVID-19 vaccine. Whole-study findings and limits: Baseline serology detected seropositivity in only 5 or 6 AZD1222 recipients. Unmutated variant regions are reportedly targeted by nearly half of spike-specific TCRs. White British ancestry dominated among donors, who included more females, and clonal diversity was possibly underestimated. Rises in breadth and depth of Spike-specific TCRs came after two AZD1222 doses.

The data were produced by immunoSEQ multiplex PCR, yet TCRdb's version contains in-frame clones alone and is incomplete. Of under 150,000 clones listed, roughly 85% are singletons. As regards this clone: The antigen is undetermined.

Trimming took 2 bases from V and 7 from J; bases not matched to a gene: 11. The germline gives CDR1 LNHNV, CDR2 YYDKDF (reference sequence). The CDR3 loop spans 16 amino acids. This sample comprised peripheral blood, obtained 28 days after the second dose of the MenACWY control vaccine. This TCR came from an adult who received the MenACWY meningococcal vaccine as a control. V is TRBV15 and J is TRBJ1-2; 9 bases line up with TRBD1. The CDR3 region is CATSRSTGGAGRGYTF. The CDR3 DNA follows: TGTGCCACCAGCAGATCTACAGGGGGCGCAGGACGTGGCTACACCTTC. Complete variable domain (other parts from reference TRBV15 and TRBJ1-2): DAMVIQNPRYQVTQFGKPVTLSCSQTLNHNVMYWYQQKSSQAPKLLFHYYDKDFNNEADTPDNFQSRRPNTSFCFLDIRSPGLGDTAMYLCATSRSTGGAGRGYTFGSGTRLTVV.